The 9 T cell receptor beta chains given below trace back to one sample, sequenced in a study of T-cell reconstitution after alpha-beta-depleted transplantation in children. Unique molecular identifiers were used in preparing the TCRbeta library. TCRdb recomputed calls from the PCR reads with MiXCR, one row per CDR3 protein. Found here are about 540,000 distinct CDR3 sequences, 18% of them singletons; the top ten hold roughly 3.3%. This sample comprised PBMCs from the stem cell graft donor, obtained from the stem cell graft. These receptors were obtained from a human donor who donated a stem cell graft to a child with acute lymphoblastic leukemia.

The rearrangement joins TRBV12-3 or TRBV12-4 to TRBJ2-3; D gene unclear. The V and J ends lost 7 bases and 1 base respectively, with 15 bases between them. There are 15 residues in the CDR3. CDR3 sequence reads: CASTLIPGGTDTQYF. The CDR3 region has the DNA TGTGCCAGCACCCTGATTCCCGGCGGCACAGATACGCAGTATTTT.

This clonotype came up a few times. The chain has TRBV25-1 and TRBJ2-7; TRBD1 or TRBD2 may be the D gene (5 bases each). Germline CDR1 is MGHDK and CDR2 is SYGVNS. This CDR3 region has 13 residues. Trimming removed 6 bases from V and 2 bases from J, with 11 bases in between. CDR3 DNA sequence: TGTGCCAGCAGGGGGACGGCCGCCTACGAGCAGTACTTC. Encoded protein: CASRGTAAYEQYF.

This clonotype was seen only a few times. The chain uses TRBV29-1 and TRBJ1-3, with D tentatively TRBD1 (5 bases). Trimming shortened V by 0 bases and J by 6 bases, and 21 bases separated the two germline ends. Looked up from germline, CDR1 is SQVTM and CDR2 is ANQGSEA. There are 17 residues in the CDR3. CDR3 DNA sequence: TGCAGCGTTGAAGATGGACCTAAAGGACAACAACCAAACACCATATATTTT. This gives the protein CSVEDGPKGQQPNTIYF.

This clonotype was picked up a small number of times. The J gene is TRBJ2-1, the V gene TRBV20-1, with a possible D match to TRBD2 (6 bases). The V gene's germline CDR1 is DFQATT and CDR2 SNEGSKA (reference sequence). CDR3 length: 16 residues. The V end was cut by 0 bases, the J end by 8 bases, with 20 bases between. The CDR3 is CSARDSSGRGLDEQFF. In DNA, the CDR3 is TGCAGTGCTAGAGATAGTAGCGGTCGGGGGTTGGATGAGCAGTTCTTC.

The rearrangement links TRBV5-1 to TRBJ2-4; D not certain. The CDR3 has 16 residues. Germline V gives CDR1 SGHRS, CDR2 YFSETQ. Trimming removed 0 bases from V and 0 bases from J, with 10 bases in between. Here the CDR3 reads CASSLGEGLAKNIQYF. In nucleotides, the CDR3 is TGCGCCAGCAGCTTGGGTGAAGGTCTAGCCAAAAACATTCAGTACTTC.

This clonotype was observed a handful of times. The rearrangement joins TRBV5-6 to TRBJ2-3; 9 bases line up with TRBD2. CDR3 length: 12 amino acids. CDR1 SGHDT and CDR2 YYEEEE come from the germline V gene. J lost 14 bases, V lost 2 bases, and 6 bases had no gene match. This CDR3 is CASSFSKAGGYF. Written as DNA, the CDR3 is TGTGCCAGCAGCTTTTCCAAAGCGGGAGGGTATTTT. Complete variable domain (other parts from reference TRBV5-6 and TRBJ2-3): DAGVTQSPTHLIKTRGQQVTLRCSPKSGHDTVSWYQQALGQGPQFIFQYYEEEERQRGNFPDRFSGHQFPNYSSELNVNALLLGDSALYLCASSFSKAGGYFGPGTRLTVL.

There are a few counts of this clonotype. This chain links TRBV7-2 with TRBJ2-1; D is possibly TRBD1 or TRBD2 (5 bases each). The CDR3 is made up of 15 amino acids. V was clipped by 1 base and J by 10 bases, with 17 bases between them. Germline V gene lookup returns CDR1 SGHTA and CDR2 FQGNSA. The CDR3 bases are TGTGCCAGCAGCTTAGATGGGGGTGGGGGATTGGAGCAGTTCTTC. Translating gives CASSLDGGGGLEQFF. Full variable domain (rest looked up from reference TRBV7-2 and TRBJ2-1): GAGVSQSPSNKVTEKGKDVELRCDPISGHTALYWYRQSLGQGLEFLIYFQGNSAPDKSGLPSDRFSAERTGGSVSTLTIQRTQQEDSAVYLCASSLDGGGGLEQFFGPGTRLTVL.

This clonotype came up many times. CDR3 nucleotides: TGCAGTGCCATCTCCTCCGTTACGGGACGCCAAAACTATGGCTACACCTTC. Its translation is CSAISSVTGRQNYGYTF. V usage is TRBV20-1 and J usage is TRBJ1-2, with a weak D call TRBD1 (5 bases). Looked up from germline, CDR1 is DFQATT and CDR2 is SNEGSKA (reference sequence). There are 17 residues in the CDR3. Between the trimmed V and J ends, which lost 6 bases and 2 bases, there was a span of 25 bases.

This chain connects TRBV20-1 to TRBJ2-3; D is uncertain. This CDR3 comprises 10 residues. CDR1 DFQATT and CDR2 SNEGSKA come from the germline V gene (reference sequence). Trimming left V 3 bases short and J 6 bases short, with 4 bases between. CDR3 residues: CSASVDTQYF. In DNA, the CDR3 is TGCAGTGCTAGCGTGGATACGCAGTATTTT.